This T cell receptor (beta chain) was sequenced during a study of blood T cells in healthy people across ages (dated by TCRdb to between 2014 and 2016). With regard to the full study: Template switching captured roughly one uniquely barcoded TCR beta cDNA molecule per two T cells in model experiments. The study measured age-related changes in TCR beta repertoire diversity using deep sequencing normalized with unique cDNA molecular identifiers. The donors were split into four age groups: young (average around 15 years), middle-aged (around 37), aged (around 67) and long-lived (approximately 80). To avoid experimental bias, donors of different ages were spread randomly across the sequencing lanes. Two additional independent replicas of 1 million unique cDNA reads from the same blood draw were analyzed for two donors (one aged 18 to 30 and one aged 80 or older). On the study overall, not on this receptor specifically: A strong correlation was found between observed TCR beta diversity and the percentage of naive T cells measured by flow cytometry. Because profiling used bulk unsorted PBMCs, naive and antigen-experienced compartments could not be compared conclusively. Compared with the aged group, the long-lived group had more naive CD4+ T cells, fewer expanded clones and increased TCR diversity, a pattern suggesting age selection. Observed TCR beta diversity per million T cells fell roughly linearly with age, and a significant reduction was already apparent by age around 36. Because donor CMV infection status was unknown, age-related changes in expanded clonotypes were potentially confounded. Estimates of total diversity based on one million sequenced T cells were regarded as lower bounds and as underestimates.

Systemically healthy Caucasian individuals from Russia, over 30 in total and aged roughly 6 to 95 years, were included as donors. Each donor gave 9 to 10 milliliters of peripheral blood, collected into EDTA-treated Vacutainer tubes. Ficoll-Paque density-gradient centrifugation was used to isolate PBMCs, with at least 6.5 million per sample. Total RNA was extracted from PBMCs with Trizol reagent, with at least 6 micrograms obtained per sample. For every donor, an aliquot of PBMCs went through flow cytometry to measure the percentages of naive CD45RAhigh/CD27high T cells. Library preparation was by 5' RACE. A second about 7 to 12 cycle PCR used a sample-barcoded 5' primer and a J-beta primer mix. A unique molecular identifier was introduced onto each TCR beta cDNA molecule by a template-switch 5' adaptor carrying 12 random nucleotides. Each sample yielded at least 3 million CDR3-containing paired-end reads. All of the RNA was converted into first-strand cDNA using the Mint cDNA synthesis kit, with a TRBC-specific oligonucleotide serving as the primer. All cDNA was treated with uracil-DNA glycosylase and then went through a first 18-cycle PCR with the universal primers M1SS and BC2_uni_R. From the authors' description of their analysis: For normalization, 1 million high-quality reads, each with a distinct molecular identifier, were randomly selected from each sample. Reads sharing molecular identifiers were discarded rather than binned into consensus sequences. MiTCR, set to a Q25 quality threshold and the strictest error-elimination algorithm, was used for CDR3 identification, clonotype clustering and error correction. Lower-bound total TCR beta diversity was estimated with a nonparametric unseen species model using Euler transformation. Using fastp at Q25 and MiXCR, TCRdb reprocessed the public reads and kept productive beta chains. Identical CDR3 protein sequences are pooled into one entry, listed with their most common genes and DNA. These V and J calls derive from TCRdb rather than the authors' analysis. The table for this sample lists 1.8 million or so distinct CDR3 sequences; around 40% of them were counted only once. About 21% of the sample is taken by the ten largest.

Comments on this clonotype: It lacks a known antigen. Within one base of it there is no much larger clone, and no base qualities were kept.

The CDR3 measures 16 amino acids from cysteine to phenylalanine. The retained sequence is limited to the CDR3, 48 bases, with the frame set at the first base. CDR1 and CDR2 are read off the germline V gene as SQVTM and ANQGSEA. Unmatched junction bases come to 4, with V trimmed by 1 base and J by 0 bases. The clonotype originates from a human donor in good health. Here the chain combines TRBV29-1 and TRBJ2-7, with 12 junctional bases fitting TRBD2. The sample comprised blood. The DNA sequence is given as TGCAGCGTTGAAGGACTAGCGGGGGCCAGCTCCTACGAGCAGTACTTC. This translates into CSVEGLAGASSYEQYF.